Each of the 32 T cell receptor beta chains below was sequenced from the same sample in a study of technical replicates of blood from a handful of donors. Sequencing used immunoSEQ multiplex PCR; TCRdb keeps in-frame clones, though not all of them. The sample carries under 45,000 clones, about 96% recorded once. Sequenced: T cells isolated from PBMCs. The receptors originated from a human donor in good health.

The rearrangement links TRBV9 to TRBJ2-5; 12 bases fit TRBD2. CDR1 is SGDLS, CDR2 YYNGEE, per germline. V shed 0 bases and J 5 bases; nucleotides not matched to a gene: 2. The CDR3 totals 15 residues. The CDR3 nucleotides are TGTGCCAGCAGCGTAGGGACTAGCGGGGTGGAGACCCAGTACTTC. Encoded protein: CASSVGTSGVETQYF.

The chain joins TRBV6-5 to TRBJ2-3; 11 bases fit TRBD2. Germline CDR1 MNHEY, CDR2 SVGAGI. The CDR3 contains 14 residues. J gave up 5 bases and V 5 bases, and 3 bases lay outside the gene matches. CDR3 sequence reads: CASSLGLAGDTQYF. CDR3 nucleotide sequence: TGTGCCAGCAGTCTAGGACTAGCGGGAGATACGCAGTATTTT.

This chain links TRBV6-4 with TRBJ2-2; 7 bases align to TRBD1. There are 15 residues in the CDR3. Germline V lookup: CDR1 MRHNA, CDR2 SNTAGT. Germline trimming cut 3 bases from V and 0 bases from J; bases unmatched to any gene: 1. CDR3 loop: CASSEGQTNTGELFF. The CDR3, as DNA: TGTGCCAGCAGTGAGGGACAGACGAACACCGGGGAGCTGTTTTTT.

The V and J genes are TRBV12-5 and TRBJ2-5, with D perhaps TRBD1 (5 bases). The CDR3 consists of 14 residues. Germline V gene lookup returns CDR1 LGHNT and CDR2 FRNRAP. V lost 1 base, J lost 0 bases, and 6 bases lay in between. CDR3 nucleotide sequence: TGTGCTAGTGGTTTGGGACAGTACCAAGAGACCCAGTACTTC. This gives the protein CASGLGQYQETQYF.

The rearrangement joins TRBV5-8 to TRBJ1-5; no clear D gene. The germline V gene encodes CDR1 SGHTS and CDR2 YDEGEE. V lost 5 bases and J lost 5, with 14 bases in between. The CDR3 contains 14 residues. The CDR3 is CASSPRETYQPQHF. The CDR3, as DNA: TGTGCCAGCAGTCCGCGGGAGACGTATCAGCCCCAGCATTTT. The full variable domain, rest sourced from reference TRBV5-8 and TRBJ1-5, is EAGVTQSPTHLIKTRGQQATLRCSPISGHTSVYWYQQALGLGLQFLLWYDEGEERNRGNFPPRFSGRQFPNYSSELNVNALELEDSALYLCASSPRETYQPQHFGDGTRLSIL.

This chain joins TRBV19 and TRBJ1-2; D is perhaps TRBD1 (6 bases). This CDR3 comprises 13 residues. V was cut by 7 bases and J by 8 bases, with 17 bases left in between. The germline V gene has CDR1 LNHDA and CDR2 SQIVND (reference sequence). CDR3 sequence (DNA): TGTGCCAGTATTTCGAACGGAGGACAGGGCTACACCTTC. This sequence encodes CASISNGGQGYTF.

A few counts support this clone. V gene TRBV7-3 combines with J gene TRBJ1-2; TRBD1 aligns across 9 bases. CDR1 SGHTA and CDR2 FQGTGA come from the germline V gene. The length of the CDR3 is 13 residues. V gave up 2 bases and J gave up 7 bases; unmatched junction bases: 2. DNA of the CDR3: TGTGCCAGCAGCTTAGGGACAGGGTTTGGCTACACCTTC. Encoded protein: CASSLGTGFGYTF. Full variable domain (missing parts from reference TRBV7-3 and TRBJ1-2): GAGVSQTPSNKVTEKGKYVELRCDPISGHTALYWYRQSLGQGPEFLIYFQGTGAADDSGLPNDRFFAVRPEGSVSTLKIQRTERGDSAVYLCASSLGTGFGYTFGSGTRLTVV.

The rearrangement links TRBV27 to TRBJ2-7; D gene uncertain. Germline values: CDR1 MNHEY, CDR2 SMNVEV (reference sequence). This CDR3 is 13 amino acids long. Trimming removed 5 bases from V and 6 bases from J, with 14 bases in between. CDR3 protein: CASSRFDSTEQYF. Here the CDR3 DNA reads TGTGCCAGCAGTCGCTTCGACTCAACCGAGCAGTACTTC.

The CDR3 DNA is TGTGCCAGTAGTAGAGAGGACAGTCCCATCTATGGCTACACCTTC. Its protein is CASSREDSPIYGYTF. V usage is TRBV19 and J usage is TRBJ1-2, with a tentative D call TRBD1 (6 bases). CDR1 is LNHDA, CDR2 SQIVND, per germline (reference sequence). V lost 4 bases, J lost 4 bases, and 16 bases lay in between. The CDR3 totals 15 residues.

This clone appeared once. V is TRBV27 and J is TRBJ2-2; 10 bases fit TRBD2. The length of the CDR3 is 16 residues. Per germline, CDR1 MNHEY and CDR2 SMNVEV (reference sequence). J lost 2 bases, V lost 5 bases, and 5 bases had no gene match. The CDR3, as DNA: TGTGCCAGCAGTCCCGCTAGCGGGAGAAACACCGGGGAGCTGTTTTTT. This encodes CASSPASGRNTGELFF.

CDR3 loop: CASSTGTPPYEQYF. As DNA, the CDR3 is TGTGCCAGCAGTACCGGGACTCCCCCCTACGAGCAGTACTTC. This chain connects TRBV6-5 to TRBJ2-7, with D perhaps matching TRBD2 (6 bases). CDR1 is MNHEY and CDR2 is SVGAGI in the germline V gene. This CDR3 is built from 14 residues. With 5 bases removed from V and 2 bases from J, the gap between germline ends came to 13 bases.

The chain links TRBV6-6 to TRBJ1-1, with TRBD1 as a possible D gene (5 bases). V was pared by 2 bases and J by 7 bases, with 14 bases between. The germline V gene has CDR1 MNHNY and CDR2 SVGAGI (reference sequence). This CDR3 is built from 14 residues. The CDR3 loop is CASSYPREGLEAFF. CDR3 DNA: TGTGCCAGCAGTTACCCCAGGGAGGGGCTTGAAGCTTTCTTT.

This rearrangement joins TRBV6-5 to TRBJ2-7; D possibly corresponds to TRBD2 (5 bases). The CDR3 totals 16 residues. Trimming removed 2 bases at V and 2 bases at J, with 16 bases between. Per the germline V gene, CDR1 is MNHEY and CDR2 is SVGAGI. CDR3 loop: CASSYMVSGGTYEQYF. The CDR3 DNA sequence: TGTGCCAGCAGTTACATGGTAAGCGGCGGAACCTACGAGCAGTACTTC.

This clone showed up just once. V is TRBV6-1 and J is TRBJ2-1; TRBD2 might be the D (6 bases). Trimming removed 10 bases from V and 8 bases from J, with 21 bases in between. This CDR3 region has 14 residues. CDR1 and CDR2 (germline): MNHNS, SASEGT. The CDR3 DNA is TGTGCCATAAAGGTAGCACTAGCTGGCGATGAGCAGTTCTTC. Protein product: CAIKVALAGDEQFF.

This chain links TRBV7-2 with TRBJ2-7; TRBD2 matches at 11 bases. Germline assignment: CDR1 SGHTA and CDR2 FQGNSA. The V segment lost 5 bases and the J segment 9 bases; nucleotides outside the gene matches: 9. The CDR3 is 14 amino acids. For the CDR3, the DNA is TGTGCCAGCAGCCCTACTAGCGGGAGCGGTATGCAGTACTTC. Translating it yields CASSPTSGSGMQYF.

The rearrangement uses TRBV30 and TRBJ1-1; D uncertain. The CDR3 sequence is 17 residues long. Germline V lookup: CDR1 GTSNPN, CDR2 SVGIG (reference sequence). Trimming cost V 3 bases and J 0 bases, with 20 bases left between them. CDR3 coding DNA: TGTGCCTGGAGGCCAACTCCCCTGGGCAGAGTGAACACTGAAGCTTTCTTT. It codes for CAWRPTPLGRVNTEAFF.

This chain uses TRBV5-4 with TRBJ2-3; the D gene is possibly TRBD2 (6 bases). The CDR3 sequence is 14 residues long. Germline CDR1 SGHNT, CDR2 YYREEE (reference sequence). V gave up 2 bases and J gave up 6 bases, with 13 bases separating them. CDR3 nucleotides: TGTGCCAGCAGCTTCTCAACGGGAGAGGATACGCAGTATTTT. It yields the protein CASSFSTGEDTQYF.

This CDR3 reads CASSPRTSGRTNEQFF. Here the CDR3 DNA reads TGTGCCAGCAGCCCTCGGACTAGCGGGAGGACCAATGAGCAGTTCTTC. This chain joins TRBV7-7 and TRBJ2-1; 14 nucleotides line up with TRBD2. The V gene's germline CDR1 is SSHAT and CDR2 FNYEAQ (reference sequence). The CDR3 consists of 16 residues. With 5 bases clipped from V and 6 bases from J, the junction kept 6 bases outside the gene matches.

V is TRBV27 and J is TRBJ1-5; 8 bases align to TRBD1. With 7 bases clipped from V and 5 bases from J, the junction kept 7 bases outside the gene matches. Germline V CDR1 and CDR2: MNHEY, SMNVEV (reference sequence). The CDR3 extends over 14 amino acids. Written as DNA, the CDR3 is TGTGCCAGCACATTAACAGGGGGGGATCAGCCCCAGCATTTT. This codes for CASTLTGGDQPQHF.

This clone was observed a single time. The chain joins TRBV7-9 to TRBJ2-7; D ambiguous. With 5 bases removed from V and 5 bases from J, the gap between germline ends came to 4 bases. The CDR3 is made up of 10 amino acids. The germline CDR1 and CDR2 sequences are SEHNR and FQNEAQ (reference sequence). The CDR3 coding sequence is TGTGCCAGCAGCCAGAACGAGCAGTACTTC. Translated: CASSQNEQYF.

The V gene is TRBV5-6, the J gene TRBJ1-5; D ambiguous. Trimming took 1 base from V and 7 from J, leaving 12 bases between them. CDR1 is SGHDT, CDR2 YYEEEE, per germline. The CDR3 runs to 14 residues. The CDR3 protein is CASSLWPGGQPQHF. In DNA, the CDR3 is TGTGCCAGCAGCTTGTGGCCGGGTGGACAGCCCCAGCATTTT.

The genes are TRBV7-9 and TRBJ2-4; D may be TRBD2 (6 bases). V shed 4 bases and J shed 15 bases, with 13 bases lying between them. Per the germline V gene, CDR1 is SEHNR and CDR2 is FQNEAQ (reference sequence). CDR3 size: 11 residues. The CDR3 protein is CASSWDLGGYF. The CDR3 coding sequence is TGTGCCAGCAGCTGGGATCTGGGAGGGTACTTC.

A single count supports this clone. The rearrangement uses TRBV25-1 and TRBJ1-2; weak D call: TRBD1 (5 bases). Looked up from germline, CDR1 is MGHDK and CDR2 is SYGVNS. Trimming removed 6 bases at V and 8 bases at J, with 16 bases between. CDR3 length: 13 residues. The CDR3 coding sequence is TGTGCCAGCAGCATATTCACGGGGGTCGGCTACACCTTC. Translating it yields CASSIFTGVGYTF.

The rearrangement uses TRBV5-1 and TRBJ2-1; D gene ambiguous. CDR3 length equals 13 residues. Trimming took off 0 bases at V and 10 bases at J, with 11 bases between the two ends. CDR1 is SGHRS and CDR2 is YFSETQ in the germline V gene. As DNA, the CDR3 is TGCGCCAGCAGCTTGGTCTCTGGCTGGGAGCAGTTCTTC. It specifies CASSLVSGWEQFF.

This clone was counted a single time. V and J are TRBV13 and TRBJ2-2; D possibly corresponds to TRBD1 (6 bases). This CDR3 spans 14 amino acids. Per the germline V gene, CDR1 is PRHDT and CDR2 is FYEKMQ (reference sequence). Trimming stripped 5 bases from V and 5 bases from J, with 12 bases between. CDR3 DNA sequence: TGTGCCAGCAGCCAGGACAGTGGGACCGGGGAGCTGTTTTTT. Translated, it gives CASSQDSGTGELFF. Supplemented by reference TRBV13 and TRBJ2-2, the full variable domain reads AAGVIQSPRHLIKEKRETATLKCYPIPRHDTVYWYQQGPGQDPQFLISFYEKMQSDKGSIPDRFSAQQFSDYHSELNMSSLELGDSALYFCASSQDSGTGELFFGEGSRLTVL.

The chain has TRBV29-1 and TRBJ2-1; D may be TRBD2 (5 bases). CDR3 length: 15 amino acids. Germline V CDR1 and CDR2: SQVTM, ANQGSEA. V was trimmed by 7 bases and J by 0 bases, leaving 16 bases between them. In nucleotides, the CDR3 is TGCAGCGCCACCCGGACGGGGAGCTCCTACAATGAGCAGTTCTTC. This translates into CSATRTGSSYNEQFF.

The V gene is TRBV5-1, the J gene TRBJ2-2; D gene ambiguous. V was shortened by 0 bases and J by 1 base, with 4 bases between the two germline ends. There are 14 residues in the CDR3. Germline V gives CDR1 SGHRS, CDR2 YFSETQ. The CDR3 DNA follows: TGCGCCAGCAGCTTGGTACAGAACACCGGGGAGCTGTTTTTT. Translating it yields CASSLVQNTGELFF.

This clone has only one observation. This rearrangement joins TRBV7-3 to TRBJ2-5; perhaps TRBD1 as D (6 bases). V lost 5 bases and J 7 bases, leaving 14 bases between the germline ends. In germline, CDR1 is SGHTA, CDR2 FQGTGA. The CDR3 spans 13 residues. The CDR3 protein is CASSGGQWGTQYF. The DNA for the CDR3 is TGTGCCAGCAGCGGAGGACAGTGGGGGACCCAGTACTTC.

In this sample, this clone turned up once. The chain uses TRBV29-1 and TRBJ1-1, with a weak D call TRBD1 (5 bases). CDR3 length: 12 amino acids. V gave up 5 bases and J gave up 4 bases, with 11 bases separating them. The V gene's germline CDR1 is SQVTM and CDR2 ANQGSEA. The CDR3 loop reads CSVMPGLTEAFF. The CDR3 DNA follows: TGCAGCGTTATGCCAGGGCTCACTGAAGCTTTCTTT.

The chain recombines TRBV11-2 with TRBJ2-6, with 7 bases matching TRBD2. Germline V gives CDR1 SGHAT, CDR2 FQNNGV. The CDR3 is 19 residues long. The ends lost 8 bases at V and 0 bases at J; junction bases unmatched: 16. CDR3: CASVLGRGKPVSGANVLTF. In DNA form, the CDR3 reads TGTGCCAGCGTTTTGGGGAGGGGCAAACCAGTCTCTGGGGCCAACGTCCTGACTTTC.

The genes are TRBV19 and TRBJ2-3, with TRBD2 identical over 11 bases. The CDR3 extends over 15 amino acids. J was trimmed by 1 base and V by 7 bases; bases with no gene match: 4. Germline assignment: CDR1 LNHDA and CDR2 SQIVND (reference sequence). The CDR3: CASNSGRAGTDTQYF. CDR3 DNA: TGTGCCAGTAATAGCGGGAGGGCAGGCACAGATACGCAGTATTTT.

The chain carries TRBV5-6 and TRBJ2-3; a possible D gene is TRBD1 (5 bases). This CDR3 contains 14 residues. V was cut by 0 bases and J by 1 base, with 6 bases left in between. Germline V gene data show CDR1 as SGHDT and CDR2 as YYEEEE. CDR3 amino acids: CASSLVQGTDTQYF. The DNA of the CDR3 is TGTGCCAGCAGCTTGGTACAGGGCACAGATACGCAGTATTTT.